This entry lists 14 T cell receptor beta chains sequenced from one sample in a study of technical replicates of blood from a few donors. The data were produced by immunoSEQ multiplex PCR, yet TCRdb's version contains in-frame clones alone and is incomplete. The sample comprises fewer than 90,000 clones, 94% of which are singletons, and about 0.23% rests with the top ten. Specimen: T cells isolated from PBMCs. Every receptor here comes from a human donor in good health.

The chain carries TRBV19 and TRBJ1-1; D gene ambiguous. The CDR3 loop spans 14 amino acids. From germline, CDR1 is LNHDA and CDR2 SQIVND (reference sequence). With 8 bases removed from V and 1 base from J, the gap between germline ends came to 14 bases. CDR3 protein: CASYRSLPNTEAFF. CDR3 nucleotides: TGTGCCAGTTACCGGTCTCTACCGAACACTGAAGCTTTCTTT.

The chain employs TRBV19 and TRBJ1-6, with D perhaps TRBD1 (5 bases). Germline V CDR1 and CDR2: LNHDA, SQIVND (reference sequence). Trimming shortened V by 8 bases and J by 8 bases, and 13 bases separated the two germline ends. The CDR3 runs 13 residues. The CDR3 bases are TGTGCCAGTGGGGCCAGGGCTGATTCACCCCTCCACTTT. Translated, it gives CASGARADSPLHF.

The V and J genes are TRBV7-9 and TRBJ1-2, with D perhaps TRBD1 (5 bases). The CDR3 is made up of 13 amino acids. Germline V lookup: CDR1 SEHNR, CDR2 FQNEAQ (reference sequence). With 3 bases removed from V and 5 bases from J, the gap between germline ends came to 10 bases. The CDR3 spells CASSLGTVYGYTF. CDR3 in DNA: TGTGCCAGCAGCTTGGGGACTGTTTATGGCTACACCTTC.

The chain is built from TRBV5-6 and TRBJ2-1; D uncertain. The V and J ends lost 4 bases and 5 bases respectively, with 10 bases between them. The length of the CDR3 is 13 residues. The V gene's germline CDR1 is SGHDT and CDR2 YYEEEE. CDR3 bases: TGTGCCAGCAGCGGGTGGAGAAACAATGAGCAGTTCTTC. Translating it yields CASSGWRNNEQFF.

Here the CDR3 reads CASSLGAYQETQYF. DNA of the CDR3: TGTGCCAGCAGCTTAGGCGCCTACCAAGAGACCCAGTACTTC. The chain has TRBV7-2 and TRBJ2-5; no clear D. Trimming pared 1 base from V and 0 bases from J, leaving 6 bases between. The CDR3 sequence is 14 residues long. Looked up from germline, CDR1 is SGHTA and CDR2 is FQGNSA.

In nucleotides, the CDR3 is TGTGCCAGCAGTTCCCTCGGGACAGGCTCCTACGAGCAGTACTTC. Protein: CASSSLGTGSYEQYF. The V gene is TRBV28, the J gene TRBJ2-7, with 8 bases that match TRBD1. CDR1 and CDR2 (germline): MDHEN, SYDVKM. The ends lost 4 bases at V and 0 bases at J; junction bases unmatched: 5. The CDR3 spans 15 residues.

This sequence joins TRBV21-1 and TRBJ2-5; no check of the table's D call, TRBD1, against the DNA was made. TRBV21-1 is designated a pseudogene. This CDR3 has 17 amino acids. CDR3 DNA sequence: TGTGCCAGCAGCGGAAAGTCCGGGACAGGAGACCAAGAGACCCAGTACTTC. Its protein is CASSGKSGTGDQETQYF.

The V and J genes are TRBV19 and TRBJ2-1; the match to TRBD1 covers 10 bases. V lost 8 bases, J lost 8 bases, and 24 bases stayed unmatched. This CDR3 has 19 amino acids. The germline V gene encodes CDR1 LNHDA and CDR2 SQIVND (reference sequence). CDR3: CASSPRGTGVWTRVDEQFF. CDR3 bases: TGTGCCAGTTCCCCGAGGGGGACAGGGGTTTGGACTAGAGTCGATGAGCAGTTCTTC.

This chain uses TRBV19 with TRBJ2-4; D perhaps matches TRBD1 (6 bases). This CDR3 has 16 residues. Trimming removed 3 bases from V and 2 bases from J, with 14 bases in between. The germline gives CDR1 LNHDA, CDR2 SQIVND (reference sequence). This chain's CDR3 is CASSIPYTGSKNIQYF. Written as DNA, the CDR3 is TGTGCCAGTAGTATCCCCTATACAGGGTCCAAAAACATTCAGTACTTC.

This chain uses TRBV7-2 with TRBJ2-5; possibly TRBD2 for D (6 bases). The germline gives CDR1 SGHTA, CDR2 FQGNSA. The ends were cut back, 6 bases at V and 0 bases at J, with 17 bases in the middle. CDR3 length: 16 residues. The CDR3 region has the DNA TGTGCCAGCAGACCGACCCCGAGCGGGTACCAAGAGACCCAGTACTTC. The encoded protein is CASRPTPSGYQETQYF.

The chain links TRBV5-4 to TRBJ2-6; D gene unclear. Germline V gene lookup returns CDR1 SGHNT and CDR2 YYREEE (reference sequence). The CDR3 has 15 amino acids. The V end lost 0 bases, the J end lost 4 bases, and 8 bases lay between the germline ends. CDR3 loop: CASSLDYSGANVLTF. CDR3 bases: TGTGCCAGCAGCTTGGATTATTCCGGGGCCAACGTCCTGACTTTC.

V gene TRBV21-1 combines with J gene TRBJ2-1; no check of the table's D call, TRBD2, against the DNA was made. TRBV21-1 is a pseudogene. This CDR3 contains 13 residues. CDR3 DNA sequence: TGTGCCCCCCGACGAGGGAAACGGGAAGAGCAGTTCTTC. Translation gives CAPRRGKREEQFF.

The V and J genes are TRBV4-2 and TRBJ1-3, with D possibly matching TRBD1 (5 bases). Germline CDR1 is LGHNA and CDR2 is YNFKEQ. CDR3 length: 13 amino acids. V lost 0 bases, J lost 9 bases, and 9 bases lay in between. The CDR3 sequence: CASSQDSGATIYF. Here the CDR3 DNA reads TGTGCCAGCAGCCAAGATAGCGGGGCCACCATATATTTT.

This rearrangement joins TRBV14 to TRBJ2-1; no clear D gene. CDR3 length: 14 residues. Germline V CDR1 and CDR2: SGHDN, FVKESK. V shed 0 bases and J shed 5 bases, with 8 bases lying between them. The CDR3 DNA follows: TGTGCCAGCAGCCAAGATTCAACAGACAATGAGCAGTTCTTC. It translates to CASSQDSTDNEQFF.